The 23 T cell receptor beta chains in this list originate from one sample, sequenced in a study of shared clonotypes between healthy human individuals (dated by TCRdb to the early 2020s). The receptor library was made with the immunoSEQ multiplex PCR assay. TCRdb limited this immuneACCESS table to in-frame rearrangements with V and J called. A share of clones is missing; checked studies link under half to unresolved V genes, and the rest is unexplained. Present in this sample are 1,400,000 or so clones, around 98.5% of which were seen just once. Around 0.33% of the sample is in the top ten clones. The sample comprised naive CD4+ T cells sorted from blood. Reading the label with the study, this specimen's cell subset or site is: CD45RA+ positively selected. These receptors were obtained from a man aged 25-40 years in good health.

The chain has TRBV5-1 and TRBJ1-1; D unresolved. Germline V gene lookup returns CDR1 SGHRS and CDR2 YFSETQ. With 2 bases removed from V and 1 base from J, the gap between germline ends came to 9 bases. The CDR3 consists of 14 residues. In DNA, the CDR3 is TGCGCCAGCAGCTTTCTGTCACGGAACACTGAAGCTTTCTTT. This sequence encodes CASSFLSRNTEAFF.

This chain uses TRBV29-1 with TRBJ1-5; possible D gene TRBD1, 6 bases. Germline V gene lookup returns CDR1 SQVTM and CDR2 ANQGSEA. CDR3 length: 13 amino acids. The V gene lost 5 bases and the J gene lost 4 bases, with 12 bases spanning the gap. In nucleotides, the CDR3 is TGCAGCGTTTCTACAGGGCTAAATCAGCCCCAGCATTTT. This encodes CSVSTGLNQPQHF.

V gene TRBV14 combines with J gene TRBJ2-7; D remains unclear. The CDR3 covers 12 residues. Germline V gene data show CDR1 as SGHDN and CDR2 as FVKESK. The CDR3 coding sequence is TGTGCCAGCAGCCAAGATCGGGTCTATACCCCCGTC. This translates into CASSQDRVYTPV.

Remarks on this clone: Other DNA sequences in this specimen translate into the identical CDR3. The chain links TRBV14 to TRBJ1-3, with no clear D. V was trimmed by 1 base and J by 1 base, leaving 5 bases between them. Looked up from germline, CDR1 is SGHDN and CDR2 is FVKESK. This CDR3 is 14 amino acids long. The CDR3 region has the DNA TGTGCCAGCAGCCAAGTAGGGTCTGGAAACACCATATATTTT. Translated: CASSQVGSGNTIYF.

Here the CDR3 reads CASNKRRLSNTGELFF. The CDR3 nucleotides read TGTGCCAGCAACAAGCGGAGACTTTCGAACACCGGGGAGCTGTTTTTT. The rearrangement joins TRBV28 to TRBJ2-2; D is perhaps TRBD2 (5 bases). The CDR3 extends over 16 amino acids. Per germline, CDR1 MDHEN and CDR2 SYDVKM. V lost 7 bases and J 0 bases, leaving 15 bases between the germline ends. The full variable domain, its missing parts supplied by reference TRBV28 and TRBJ2-2, is DVKVTQSSRYLVKRTGEKVFLECVQDMDHENMFWYRQDPGLGLRLIYFSYDVKMKEKGDIPEGYSVSREKKERFSLILESASTNQTSMYLCASNKRRLSNTGELFFGEGSRLTVL.

The chain uses TRBV5-1 and TRBJ2-7; D unresolved. Per germline, CDR1 SGHRS and CDR2 YFSETQ. Trimming shortened V by 0 bases and J by 2 bases, and 12 bases separated the two germline ends. The CDR3 extends over 15 amino acids. In nucleotides, the CDR3 is TGCGCCAGCAGCTTGGGTACACACAGTACCTACGAGCAGTACTTC. Its translation is CASSLGTHSTYEQYF.

This chain joins TRBV9 and TRBJ1-5, with TRBD1 matching over 7 bases. V trimming: 0 bases; J trimming: 6 bases; junction bases outside the gene matches: 3. Germline lookup yields CDR1 SGDLS and CDR2 YYNGEE. The CDR3 totals 14 residues. CDR3 sequence reads: CASSVEAGGQPQHF. CDR3 DNA: TGTGCCAGCAGCGTAGAGGCAGGGGGTCAGCCCCAGCATTTT.

This clone was recorded only once. The genes are TRBV7-6 and TRBJ1-1; D uncertain. The germline V gene encodes CDR1 SGHVS and CDR2 FNYEAQ. V was trimmed by 6 bases and J by 7 bases, leaving 21 bases between them. This CDR3 is 15 amino acids long. CDR3 sequence: CASRSLWDPKDEAFF. CDR3 coding DNA: TGTGCCAGCAGGAGCTTATGGGATCCGAAAGATGAAGCTTTCTTT.

The rearrangement uses TRBV11-2 and TRBJ1-2; weak D call: TRBD1 (6 bases). V gave up 7 bases and J gave up 4 bases, with 13 bases separating them. Looked up from germline, CDR1 is SGHAT and CDR2 is FQNNGV. The CDR3 is made up of 13 amino acids. The CDR3 DNA sequence: TGTGCCAGCACCCTGACAGGCGGCTATGGCTACACCTTC. Protein sequence: CASTLTGGYGYTF.

In its sample, this clone was seen once. This rearrangement joins TRBV27 to TRBJ2-2; TRBD2 is a possible D gene (6 bases). Germline CDR1 is MNHEY and CDR2 is SMNVEV (reference sequence). Trimming cost V 1 base and J 1 base, with 10 bases left between them. CDR3 length: 16 residues. DNA of the CDR3: TGTGCCAGCAGTTTATGGGCGCGGGGGAACACCGGGGAGCTGTTTTTT. Translating it yields CASSLWARGNTGELFF.

The chain uses TRBV30 and TRBJ2-5; D may be TRBD2 (6 bases). The V gene lost 0 bases and the J gene lost 2 bases, with 10 bases spanning the gap. The CDR3 loop spans 14 amino acids. Looked up from germline, CDR1 is GTSNPN and CDR2 is SVGIG (reference sequence). CDR3 DNA sequence: TGTGCCTGGAGTGTACGAGGAGGGCAAGAGACCCAGTACTTC. Translating it yields CAWSVRGGQETQYF.

The V call is TRBV7-9, the J call TRBJ1-1; tentatively, D is TRBD1 (5 bases). V lost 1 base and J 4 bases, leaving 13 bases between the germline ends. The CDR3 runs to 15 residues. In germline, CDR1 is SEHNR, CDR2 FQNEAQ (reference sequence). Here the CDR3 reads CASSLGVGVPTEAFF. In nucleotides, the CDR3 is TGTGCCAGCAGCTTAGGGGTGGGGGTACCCACTGAAGCTTTCTTT.

As for this clone: At the DNA level, this CDR3 is encoded by other sequences in the same sample as well. The chain combines TRBV5-1 with TRBJ2-5, with unresolved D. V lost 4 bases, J lost 2 bases, and 12 bases lay in between. The germline CDR1 and CDR2 sequences are SGHRS and YFSETQ. The CDR3 has 14 amino acids. CDR3 nucleotides: TGCGCCAGCAGCCCGGGTGGTCGTCAAGAGACCCAGTACTTC. Its protein product is CASSPGGRQETQYF.

The chain combines TRBV18 with TRBJ1-2, with D unclear. The CDR3 runs 16 residues. Trimming stripped 3 bases from V and 0 bases from J, with 14 bases between. Germline V CDR1 and CDR2: KGHSH, LQKENI. The CDR3 sequence: CASSPLGILANYGYTF. CDR3 in DNA: TGTGCCAGCTCACCGCTTGGGATATTAGCTAACTATGGCTACACCTTC.

The chain employs TRBV11-3 and TRBJ2-5, with TRBD2 as a possible D gene (5 bases). Germline V CDR1 and CDR2: SGHNT, YENEEA. V lost 2 bases and J 5 bases, leaving 18 bases between the germline ends. The CDR3 extends over 16 amino acids. This CDR3 reads CASSLTLAGFQETQYF. The CDR3 coding sequence is TGTGCCAGCAGCTTAACCCTAGCCGGCTTTCAGGAGACCCAGTACTTC.

The CDR3 here is CASSESWGGRASYEQYF. The DNA for the CDR3 is TGCGCCAGCAGTGAGTCGTGGGGCGGGAGGGCCTCCTACGAGCAGTACTTC. The genes are TRBV10-1 and TRBJ2-7, with TRBD2 matching over 9 bases. The CDR3 sequence is 17 residues long. CDR1 is WNHNN and CDR2 is SYGVQD in the germline V gene (reference sequence). V shed 0 bases and J 0 bases; nucleotides not matched to a gene: 6.

This sequence joins TRBV7-6 and TRBJ2-1, with D possibly matching TRBD2 (6 bases). CDR3 length: 14 amino acids. The germline V gene has CDR1 SGHVS and CDR2 FNYEAQ. The germline V and J ends were trimmed by 5 bases and 10 bases, with 18 bases remaining between them. Here the CDR3 reads CASSVKWRDSEQFF. CDR3 nucleotide sequence: TGTGCCAGCAGCGTAAAATGGCGGGATAGCGAGCAGTTCTTC.

The genes are TRBV7-6 and TRBJ2-3, with D possibly TRBD2 on 6 matching bases. Germline V gene sequence: CDR1 SGHVS, CDR2 FNYEAQ. Trimming removed 5 bases at V and 2 bases at J, with 11 bases between. The length of the CDR3 is 14 residues. This CDR3 is CASSETRYTDTQYF. The CDR3 DNA follows: TGTGCCAGCAGCGAGACTAGATACACAGATACGCAGTATTTT.

The chain uses TRBV5-4 and TRBJ2-2; D uncertain. Trimming took 0 bases from V and 0 from J, leaving 9 bases between them. Germline-derived CDR1 and CDR2 are SGHNT and YYREEE (reference sequence). The CDR3 consists of 16 residues. CDR3 protein: CASSLGRQTNTGELFF. CDR3 DNA: TGTGCCAGCAGCTTGGGCAGGCAAACGAACACCGGGGAGCTGTTTTTT.

The V gene is TRBV19, the J gene TRBJ2-7, with unresolved D. The CDR3 spans 14 residues. The germline gives CDR1 LNHDA, CDR2 SQIVND (reference sequence). V lost 5 bases and J lost 2, with 13 bases in between. In DNA form, the CDR3 reads TGTGCCAGTAGTCTCTCCTTGAATACCTACGAGCAGTACTTC. Translated: CASSLSLNTYEQYF.

J is TRBJ1-1 and V is TRBV27; D is uncertain. The germline V gene encodes CDR1 MNHEY and CDR2 SMNVEV (reference sequence). With 8 bases removed from V and 1 base from J, the gap between germline ends came to 14 bases. CDR3 length equals 14 residues. This chain's CDR3 is CASGSWTENTEAFF. The CDR3, as DNA: TGTGCCAGCGGGAGTTGGACGGAGAACACTGAAGCTTTCTTT.

This chain uses TRBV7-8 with TRBJ1-4; TRBD1 is a possible D gene (5 bases). Germline-derived CDR1 and CDR2 are SGHVS and FQNEAQ. V was trimmed by 3 bases and J by 1 base, leaving 12 bases between them. The CDR3 totals 16 residues. The chain's CDR3 is CASSLAQGLTNEKLFF. CDR3 sequence (DNA): TGTGCCAGCAGCTTGGCCCAGGGTTTAACTAATGAAAAACTGTTTTTT.

The J gene is TRBJ2-1, the V gene TRBV11-3; TRBD2 matches at 11 bases. CDR3 length: 16 residues. The V segment lost 5 bases and the J segment 5 bases; nucleotides outside the gene matches: 8. The germline CDR1 and CDR2 sequences are SGHNT and YENEEA. CDR3 sequence (DNA): TGTGCCAGCAGCGCCGCCGGGACTAGCGGCAACAATGAGCAGTTCTTC. Its protein is CASSAAGTSGNNEQFF.